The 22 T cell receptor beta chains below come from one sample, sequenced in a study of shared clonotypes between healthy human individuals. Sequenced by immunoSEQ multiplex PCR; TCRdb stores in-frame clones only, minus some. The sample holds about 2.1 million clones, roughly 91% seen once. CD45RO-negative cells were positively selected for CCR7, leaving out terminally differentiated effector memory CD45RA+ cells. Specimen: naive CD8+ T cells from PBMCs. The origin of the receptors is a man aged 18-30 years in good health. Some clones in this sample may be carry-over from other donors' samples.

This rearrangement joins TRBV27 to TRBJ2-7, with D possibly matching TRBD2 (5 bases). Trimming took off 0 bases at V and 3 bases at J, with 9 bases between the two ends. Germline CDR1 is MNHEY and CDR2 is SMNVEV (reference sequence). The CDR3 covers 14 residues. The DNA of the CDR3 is TGTGCCAGCAGTTTATCGGTCCGGGACTACGAGCAGTACTTC. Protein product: CASSLSVRDYEQYF.

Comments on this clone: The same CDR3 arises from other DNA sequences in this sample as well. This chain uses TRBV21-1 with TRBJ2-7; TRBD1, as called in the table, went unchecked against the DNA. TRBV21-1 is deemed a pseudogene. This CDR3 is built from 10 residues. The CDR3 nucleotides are TGTGCCAGCAGCTCATACGAGCAGTACTTC. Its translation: CASSSYEQYF.

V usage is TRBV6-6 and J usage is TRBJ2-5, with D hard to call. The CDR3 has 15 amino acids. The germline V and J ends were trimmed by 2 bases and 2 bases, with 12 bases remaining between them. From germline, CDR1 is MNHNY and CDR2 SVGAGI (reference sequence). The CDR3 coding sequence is TGTGCCAGCAGTTACGGCCCTTTCTCACAAGAGACCCAGTACTTC. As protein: CASSYGPFSQETQYF.

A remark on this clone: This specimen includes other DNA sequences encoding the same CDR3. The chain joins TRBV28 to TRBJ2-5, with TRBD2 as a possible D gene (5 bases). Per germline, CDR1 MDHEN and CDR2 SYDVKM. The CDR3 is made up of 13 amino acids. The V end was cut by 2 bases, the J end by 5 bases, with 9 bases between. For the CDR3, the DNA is TGTGCCAGCAGTTTAGGCGGCGGGGAGACCCAGTACTTC. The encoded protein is CASSLGGGETQYF.

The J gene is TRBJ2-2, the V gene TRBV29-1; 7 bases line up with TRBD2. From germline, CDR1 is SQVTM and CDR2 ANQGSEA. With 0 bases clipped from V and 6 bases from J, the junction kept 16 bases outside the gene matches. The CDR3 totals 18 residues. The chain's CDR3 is CSVEETLAGGSVAGELFF. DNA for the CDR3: TGCAGCGTTGAAGAAACCCTAGCTGGCGGGAGCGTGGCCGGGGAGCTGTTTTTT.

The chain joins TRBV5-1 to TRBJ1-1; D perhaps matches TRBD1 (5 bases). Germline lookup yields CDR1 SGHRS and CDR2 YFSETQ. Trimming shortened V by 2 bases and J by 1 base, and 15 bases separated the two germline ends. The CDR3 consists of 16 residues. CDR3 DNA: TGCGCCAGCAGCTTCCCAGCAGCAGGGTCGAACACTGAAGCTTTCTTT. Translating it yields CASSFPAAGSNTEAFF.

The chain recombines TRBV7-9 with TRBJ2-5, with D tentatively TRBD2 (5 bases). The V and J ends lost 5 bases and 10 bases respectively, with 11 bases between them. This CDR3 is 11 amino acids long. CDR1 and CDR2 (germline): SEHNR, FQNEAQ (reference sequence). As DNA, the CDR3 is TGTGCCAGCAGCCAAAGCGGAATCCAGTACTTC. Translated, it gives CASSQSGIQYF.

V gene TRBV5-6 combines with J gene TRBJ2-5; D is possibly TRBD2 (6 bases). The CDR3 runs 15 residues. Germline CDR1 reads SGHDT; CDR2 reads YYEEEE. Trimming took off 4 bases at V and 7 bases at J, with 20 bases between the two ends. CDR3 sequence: CASSPPGDIKWTQYF. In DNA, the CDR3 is TGTGCCAGCAGCCCACCGGGAGATATTAAGTGGACCCAGTACTTC.

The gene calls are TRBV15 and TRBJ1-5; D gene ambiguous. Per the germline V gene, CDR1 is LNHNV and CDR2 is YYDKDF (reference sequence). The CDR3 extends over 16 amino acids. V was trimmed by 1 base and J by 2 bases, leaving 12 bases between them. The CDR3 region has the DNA TGTGCCACCAGCAGAGGTCCCGCTGGGGGCAATCAGCCCCAGCATTTT. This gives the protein CATSRGPAGGNQPQHF.

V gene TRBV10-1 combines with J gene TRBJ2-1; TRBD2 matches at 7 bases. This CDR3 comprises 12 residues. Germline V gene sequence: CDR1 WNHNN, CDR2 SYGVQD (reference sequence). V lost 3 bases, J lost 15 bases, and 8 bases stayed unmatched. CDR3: CASSDGGRALFF. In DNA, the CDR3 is TGCGCCAGCAGTGACGGGGGGAGGGCCTTGTTCTTC.

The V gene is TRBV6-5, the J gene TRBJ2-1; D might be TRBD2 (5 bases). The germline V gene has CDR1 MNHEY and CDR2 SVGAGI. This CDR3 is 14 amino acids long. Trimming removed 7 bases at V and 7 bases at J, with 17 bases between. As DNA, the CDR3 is TGTGCCAGCAATACTAGGTGGGGTATTAATGAGCAGTTCTTC. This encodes CASNTRWGINEQFF.

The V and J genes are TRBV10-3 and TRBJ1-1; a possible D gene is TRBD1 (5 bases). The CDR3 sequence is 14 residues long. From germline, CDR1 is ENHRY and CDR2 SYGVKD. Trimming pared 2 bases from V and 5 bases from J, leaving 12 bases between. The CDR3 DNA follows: TGTGCCATCAGTGAGGTGGACGGGGGTACTGAAGCTTTCTTT. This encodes CAISEVDGGTEAFF.

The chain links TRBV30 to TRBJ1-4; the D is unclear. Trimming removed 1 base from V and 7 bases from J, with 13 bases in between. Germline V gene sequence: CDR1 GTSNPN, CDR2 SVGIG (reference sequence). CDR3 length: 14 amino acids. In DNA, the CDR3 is TGTGCCTGGAGTGATGCGATCGTCCTTGAAAAACTGTTTTTT. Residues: CAWSDAIVLEKLFF.

CDR3 amino acids: CASSWDRGQGYTF. CDR3 coding DNA: TGTGCCAGCAGTTGGGATAGGGGGCAGGGCTACACCTTC. The V call is TRBV27, the J call TRBJ1-2, with TRBD1 identical over 7 bases. CDR3 size: 13 residues. CDR1 is MNHEY, CDR2 SMNVEV, per germline (reference sequence). The V segment lost 4 bases and the J segment 8 bases; nucleotides outside the gene matches: 7.

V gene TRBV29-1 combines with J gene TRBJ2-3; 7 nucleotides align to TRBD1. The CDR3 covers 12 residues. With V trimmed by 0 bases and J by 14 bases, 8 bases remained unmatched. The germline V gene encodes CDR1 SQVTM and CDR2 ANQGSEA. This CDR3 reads CSVEDPLTGWYF. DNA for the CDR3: TGCAGCGTTGAAGACCCCTTGACAGGGTGGTATTTT.

The DNA for the CDR3 is TGTGCCAGCAGCGAATCCCTTAGCGGGAGGTCCTACAATGAGCAGTTCTTC. This gives the protein CASSESLSGRSYNEQFF. The chain carries TRBV9 and TRBJ2-1; 10 bases match TRBD2. The V segment lost 3 bases and the J segment 1 base; nucleotides outside the gene matches: 7. The CDR3 is 17 residues long. CDR1 is SGDLS and CDR2 is YYNGEE in the germline V gene.

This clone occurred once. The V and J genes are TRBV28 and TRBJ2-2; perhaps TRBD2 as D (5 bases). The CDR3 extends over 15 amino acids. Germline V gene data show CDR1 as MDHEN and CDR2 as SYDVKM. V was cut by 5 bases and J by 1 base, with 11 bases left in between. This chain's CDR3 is CASSKRSGNTGELFF. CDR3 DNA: TGTGCCAGCAGTAAACGAAGCGGGAACACCGGGGAGCTGTTTTTT.

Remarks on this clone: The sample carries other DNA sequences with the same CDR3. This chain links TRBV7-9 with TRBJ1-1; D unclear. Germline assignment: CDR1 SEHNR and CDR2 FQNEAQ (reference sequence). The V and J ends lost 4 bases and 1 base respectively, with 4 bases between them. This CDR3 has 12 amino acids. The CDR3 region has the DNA TGTGCCAGCAGCTACAGGAACACTGAAGCTTTCTTT. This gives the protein CASSYRNTEAFF.

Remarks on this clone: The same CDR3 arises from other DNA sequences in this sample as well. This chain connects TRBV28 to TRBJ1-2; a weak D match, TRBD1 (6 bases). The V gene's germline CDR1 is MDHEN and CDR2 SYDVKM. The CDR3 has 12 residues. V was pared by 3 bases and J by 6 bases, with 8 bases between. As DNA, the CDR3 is TGTGCCAGCAGTTTCGGGGGGCATGGCTACACCTTC. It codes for CASSFGGHGYTF.

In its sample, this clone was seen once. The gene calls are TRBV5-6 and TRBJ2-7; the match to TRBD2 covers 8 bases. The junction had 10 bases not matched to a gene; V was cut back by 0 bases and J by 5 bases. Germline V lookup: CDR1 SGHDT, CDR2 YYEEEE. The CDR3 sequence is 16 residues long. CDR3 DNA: TGTGCCAGCAGCTTGGGGGCCAGCGGGAGTAGTAACGAGCAGTACTTC. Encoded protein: CASSLGASGSSNEQYF.

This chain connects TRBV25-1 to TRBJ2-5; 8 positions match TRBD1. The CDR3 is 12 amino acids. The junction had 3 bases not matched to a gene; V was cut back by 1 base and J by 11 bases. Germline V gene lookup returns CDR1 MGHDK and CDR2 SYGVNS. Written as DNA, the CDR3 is TGTGCCAGCAGTGAATCGGGACAGGAGCAGTACTTC. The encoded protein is CASSESGQEQYF.

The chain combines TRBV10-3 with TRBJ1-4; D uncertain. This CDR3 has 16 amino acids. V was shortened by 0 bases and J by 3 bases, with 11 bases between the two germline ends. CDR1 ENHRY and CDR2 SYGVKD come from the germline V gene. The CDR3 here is CAISESVAGANEKLFF. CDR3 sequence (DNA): TGTGCCATCAGTGAGTCGGTCGCCGGGGCTAATGAAAAACTGTTTTTT.